This T cell receptor beta chain was identified during a study of blood T cell repertoires in COVID-19. The table came from immunoSEQ multiplex PCR; TCRdb's copy has only in-frame clones and leaves some out. Counted here are roughly 220,000 clones, roughly 79% occurring once; the ten biggest clones make up over 14%. CDR3 length: 15 amino acids. J gave up 0 bases and V 4 bases, and 6 bases lay outside the gene matches. Germline CDR1 reads SGHRS; CDR2 reads YFSETQ. The sample was PBMCs or T cells enriched from blood (not recorded which). V is TRBV5-1 and J is TRBJ1-1, with 7 bases identical to TRBD1. The receptor was derived from a man in his forties who had recovered from COVID-19. The CDR3 here is CASSGGTGVNTEAFF. As DNA, the CDR3 is TGCGCCAGCAGCGGGGGCACAGGGGTGAACACTGAAGCTTTCTTT.